This T cell receptor (beta chain) was retrieved from a study of shared clonotypes between healthy human individuals. The assay used deep level. Assay: immunoSEQ multiplex PCR; the TCRdb copy retains only in-frame clones and omits some. This table has roughly 1,800,000 clones, approximately 94% appearing once. CD8 cells regarded as naive lacked CD45RO, were positively chosen for CCR7, and omitted terminally differentiated effector memory CD45RA+ cells. CDR1 is SEHNR, CDR2 FQNEAQ, per germline (reference sequence). The CDR3 has 15 amino acids. Germline trimming cut 4 bases from V and 7 bases from J; bases unmatched to any gene: 11. This clone was detected only once. What it binds is unknown. Study results and caveats: On the whole, naive subsets had larger estimated richness than memory subsets had.

The sequence came from a man between 18 and 29 years old in good health. The rearrangement links TRBV7-9 to TRBJ2-7; 9 bases align to TRBD1. Input material: naive CD8+ T cells sorted from blood. The CDR3 here is CASSSRTGAVREQYF. CDR3 bases: TGTGCCAGCAGCTCTCGGACAGGGGCCGTTCGTGAGCAGTACTTC.